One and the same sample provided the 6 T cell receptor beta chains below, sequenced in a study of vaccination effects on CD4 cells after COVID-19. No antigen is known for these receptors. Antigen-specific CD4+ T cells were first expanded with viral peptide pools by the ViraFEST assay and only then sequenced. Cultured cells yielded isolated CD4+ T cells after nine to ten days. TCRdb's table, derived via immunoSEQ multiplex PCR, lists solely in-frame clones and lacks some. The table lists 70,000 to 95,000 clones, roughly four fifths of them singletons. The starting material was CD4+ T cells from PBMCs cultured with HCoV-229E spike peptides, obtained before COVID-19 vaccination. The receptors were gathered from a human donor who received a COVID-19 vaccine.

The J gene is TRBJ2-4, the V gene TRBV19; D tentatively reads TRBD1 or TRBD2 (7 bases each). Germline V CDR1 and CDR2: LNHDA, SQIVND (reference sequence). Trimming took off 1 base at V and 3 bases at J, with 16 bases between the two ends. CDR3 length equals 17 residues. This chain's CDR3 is CASSIVWAGGDKNIQYF. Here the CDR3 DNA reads TGTGCCAGTAGTATAGTTTGGGCAGGGGGGGACAAAAACATTCAGTACTTC. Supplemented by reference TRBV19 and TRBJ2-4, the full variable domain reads DGGITQSPKYLFRKEGQNVTLSCEQNLNHDAMYWYRQDPGQGLRLIYYSQIVNDFQKGDIAEGYSVSREKKESFPLTVTSAQKNPTAFYLCASSIVWAGGDKNIQYFGAGTRLSVL.

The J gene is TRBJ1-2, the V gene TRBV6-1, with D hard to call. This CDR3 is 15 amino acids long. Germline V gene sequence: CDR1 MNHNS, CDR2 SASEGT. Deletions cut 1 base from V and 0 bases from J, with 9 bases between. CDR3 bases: TGTGCCAGCAGTGAAGGGCCGGTAGCTAACTATGGCTACACCTTC. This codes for CASSEGPVANYGYTF.

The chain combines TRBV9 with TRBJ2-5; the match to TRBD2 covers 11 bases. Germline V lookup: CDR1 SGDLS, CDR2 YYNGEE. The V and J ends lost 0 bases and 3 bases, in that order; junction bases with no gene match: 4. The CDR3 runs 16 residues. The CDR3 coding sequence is TGTGCCAGCAGCGTAGGGCCGACTAGCGGGGAAGAGACCCAGTACTTC. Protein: CASSVGPTSGEETQYF. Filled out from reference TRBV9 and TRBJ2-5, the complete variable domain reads DSGVTQTPKHLITATGQRVTLRCSPRSGDLSVYWYQQSLDQGLQFLIQYYNGEERAKGNILERFSAQQFPDLHSELNLSSLELGDSALYFCASSVGPTSGEETQYFGPGTRLLVL.

The CDR3 sequence is CASSSRGGGGTDTQYF. CDR3 nucleotide sequence: TGTGCCAGCAGTTCCAGGGGGGGTGGGGGCACAGATACGCAGTATTTT. V gene TRBV3-1 (or the pseudogene TRBV3-2) combines with J gene TRBJ2-3, with D tentatively TRBD1 or TRBD2 (7 bases each). This CDR3 comprises 16 residues. Germline V gene lookup returns CDR1 LGHDT and CDR2 YNNKEL (reference sequence). V lost 6 bases, J lost 1 base, and 17 bases lay in between.

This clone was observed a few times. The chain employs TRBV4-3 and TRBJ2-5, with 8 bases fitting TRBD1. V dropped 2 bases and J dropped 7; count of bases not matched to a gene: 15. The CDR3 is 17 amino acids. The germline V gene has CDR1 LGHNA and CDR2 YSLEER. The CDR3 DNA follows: TGCGCCAGCAGCCAAAACCCCCACAGGGGGAATATTGGGACCCAGTACTTC. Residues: CASSQNPHRGNIGTQYF.

The CDR3 DNA reads TGTGCCAGCAGCCCGGGACAGGGAAAGTACGAGCAGTACGTC. It yields the protein CASSPGQGKYEQYV. This chain links TRBV28 with TRBJ2-7, with 9 bases matching TRBD1. The CDR3 is 14 residues long. The germline gives CDR1 MDHEN, CDR2 SYDVKM. The V gene end was trimmed by 6 bases and the J gene end by 4 bases; junction bases not matched to a gene: 7.